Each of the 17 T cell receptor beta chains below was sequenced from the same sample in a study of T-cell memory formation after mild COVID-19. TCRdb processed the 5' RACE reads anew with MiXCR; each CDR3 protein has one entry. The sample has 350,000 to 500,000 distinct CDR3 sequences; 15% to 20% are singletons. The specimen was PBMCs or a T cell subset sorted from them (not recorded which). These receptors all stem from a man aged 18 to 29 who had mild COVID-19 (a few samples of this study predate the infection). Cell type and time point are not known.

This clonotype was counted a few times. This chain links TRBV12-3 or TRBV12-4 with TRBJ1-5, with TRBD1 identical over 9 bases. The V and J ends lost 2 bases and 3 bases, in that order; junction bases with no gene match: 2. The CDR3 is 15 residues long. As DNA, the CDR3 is TGTGCCAGCAGTTTACGGGACAGGGACAATCAGCCCCAGCATTTT. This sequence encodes CASSLRDRDNQPQHF.

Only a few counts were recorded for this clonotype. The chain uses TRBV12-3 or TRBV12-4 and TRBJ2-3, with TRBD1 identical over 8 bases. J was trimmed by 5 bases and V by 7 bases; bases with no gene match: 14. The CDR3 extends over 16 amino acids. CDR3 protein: CASNPAPGQALDTQYF. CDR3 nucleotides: TGTGCCAGCAACCCCGCCCCGGGACAGGCGTTAGATACGCAGTATTTT.

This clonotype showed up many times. The CDR3 spells CASSLPGPNTEAFF. The CDR3 DNA follows: TGCGCCAGCAGCTTGCCAGGGCCGAACACTGAAGCTTTCTTT. The V call is TRBV5-1, the J call TRBJ1-1, with a possible D match to TRBD1 (5 bases). The CDR3 runs 14 residues. Germline-derived CDR1 and CDR2 are SGHRS and YFSETQ. V was pared by 1 base and J by 1 base, with 8 bases between.

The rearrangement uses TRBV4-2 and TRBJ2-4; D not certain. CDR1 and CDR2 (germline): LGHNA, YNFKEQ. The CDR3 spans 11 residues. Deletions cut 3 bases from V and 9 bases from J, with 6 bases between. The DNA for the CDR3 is TGTGCCAGCAGCCAGGGCAGCATTCAGTACTTC. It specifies CASSQGSIQYF.

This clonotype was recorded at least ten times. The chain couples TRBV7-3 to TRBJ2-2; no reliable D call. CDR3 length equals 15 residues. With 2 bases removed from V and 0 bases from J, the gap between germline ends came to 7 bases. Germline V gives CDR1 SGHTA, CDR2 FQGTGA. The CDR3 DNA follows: TGTGCCAGCAGCTTACTGGGCGCGAACACCGGGGAGCTGTTTTTT. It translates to CASSLLGANTGELFF. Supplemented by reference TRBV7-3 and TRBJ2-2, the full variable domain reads GAGVSQTPSNKVTEKGKYVELRCDPISGHTALYWYRQSLGQGPEFLIYFQGTGAADDSGLPNDRFFAVRPEGSVSTLKIQRTERGDSAVYLCASSLLGANTGELFFGEGSRLTVL.

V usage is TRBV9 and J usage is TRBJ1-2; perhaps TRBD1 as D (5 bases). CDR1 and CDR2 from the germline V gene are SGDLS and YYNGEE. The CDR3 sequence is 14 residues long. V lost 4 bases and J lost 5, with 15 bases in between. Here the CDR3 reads CASSLTGTVYGYTF. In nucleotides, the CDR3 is TGTGCCAGCAGCTTAACCGGGACGGTGTATGGCTACACCTTC.

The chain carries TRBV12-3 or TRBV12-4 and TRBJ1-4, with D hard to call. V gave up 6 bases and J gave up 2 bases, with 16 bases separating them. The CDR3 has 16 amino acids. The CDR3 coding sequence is TGTGCCAGCAGCCCTCCAATGCTCTCCACTAATGAAAAACTGTTTTTT. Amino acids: CASSPPMLSTNEKLFF.

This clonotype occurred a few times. CDR3 sequence reads: CAWSVRGSTAYEQYF. The CDR3 nucleotides read TGTGCCTGGAGTGTACGGGGATCAACCGCCTACGAGCAGTACTTC. The J gene is TRBJ2-7, the V gene TRBV30; a weak D match, TRBD2 (5 bases). The germline gives CDR1 GTSNPN, CDR2 SVGIG (reference sequence). The V and J ends lost 0 bases and 2 bases respectively, with 14 bases between them. The CDR3 sequence is 15 residues long.

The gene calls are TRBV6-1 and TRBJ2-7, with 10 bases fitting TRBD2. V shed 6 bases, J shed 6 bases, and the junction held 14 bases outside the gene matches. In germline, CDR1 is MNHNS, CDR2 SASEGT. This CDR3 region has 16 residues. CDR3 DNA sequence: TGTGCCAGCAGCTACCCTTGGACTAGCGGAAGAGGCGAGCAGTACTTC. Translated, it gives CASSYPWTSGRGEQYF.

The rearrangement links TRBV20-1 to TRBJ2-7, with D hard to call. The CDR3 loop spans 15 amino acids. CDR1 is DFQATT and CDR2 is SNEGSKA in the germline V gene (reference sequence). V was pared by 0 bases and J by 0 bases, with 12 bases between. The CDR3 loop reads CSARDAGRNSYEQYF. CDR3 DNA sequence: TGCAGTGCTAGAGATGCTGGACGGAACTCCTACGAGCAGTACTTC.

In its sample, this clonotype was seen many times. The CDR3 loop is CASSPHGSEETQYF. For the CDR3, the DNA is TGTGCCAGCAGCCCGCACGGGAGTGAGGAGACCCAGTACTTC. This chain joins TRBV7-8 and TRBJ2-5, with a weak D call TRBD2 (6 bases). Per the germline V gene, CDR1 is SGHVS and CDR2 is FQNEAQ. This CDR3 is built from 14 residues. Trimming shortened V by 5 bases and J by 5 bases, and 15 bases separated the two germline ends. Supplemented by reference TRBV7-8 and TRBJ2-5, the full variable domain reads GAGVSQSPRYKVAKRGQDVALRCDPISGHVSLFWYQQALGQGPEFLTYFQNEAQLDKSGLPSDRFFAERPEGSVSTLKIQRTQQEDSAVYLCASSPHGSEETQYFGPGTRLLVL.

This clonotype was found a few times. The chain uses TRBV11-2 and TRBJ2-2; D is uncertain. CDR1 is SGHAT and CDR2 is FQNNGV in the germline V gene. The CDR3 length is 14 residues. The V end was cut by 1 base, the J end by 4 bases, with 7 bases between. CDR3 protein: CASSLGQLTGELFF. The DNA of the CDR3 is TGTGCCAGCAGCTTAGGACAACTCACCGGGGAGCTGTTTTTT.

DNA of the CDR3: TGTGCCAGCAGTTTAACGGCAGGGGGCTACGAGCAGTACGTC. Protein product: CASSLTAGGYEQYV. The rearrangement uses TRBV12-3 or TRBV12-4 and TRBJ2-7; 7 nucleotides match TRBD1. Germline trimming cut 2 bases from V and 3 bases from J; bases unmatched to any gene: 4. The length of the CDR3 is 14 residues.

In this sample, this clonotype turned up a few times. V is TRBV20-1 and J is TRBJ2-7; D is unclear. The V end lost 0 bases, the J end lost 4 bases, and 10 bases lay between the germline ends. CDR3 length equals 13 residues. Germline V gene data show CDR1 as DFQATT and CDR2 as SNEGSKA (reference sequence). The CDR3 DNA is TGCAGTGCTAGAGATCCTGCTGCATACGAGCAGTACTTC. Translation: CSARDPAAYEQYF.

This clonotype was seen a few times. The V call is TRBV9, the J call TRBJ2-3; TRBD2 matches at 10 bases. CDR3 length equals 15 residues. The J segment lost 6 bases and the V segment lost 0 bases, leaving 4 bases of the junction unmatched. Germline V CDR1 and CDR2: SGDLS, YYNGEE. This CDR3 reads CASSVGSGGADTQYF. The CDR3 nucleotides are TGTGCCAGCAGCGTAGGGAGCGGGGGGGCGGATACGCAGTATTTT.

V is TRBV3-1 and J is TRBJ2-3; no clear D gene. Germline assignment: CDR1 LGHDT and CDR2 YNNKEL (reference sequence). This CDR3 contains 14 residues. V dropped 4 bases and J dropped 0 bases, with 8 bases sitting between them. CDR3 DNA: TGTGCCAGCAGCCTAAAGTCTAGCACAGATACGCAGTATTTT. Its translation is CASSLKSSTDTQYF.

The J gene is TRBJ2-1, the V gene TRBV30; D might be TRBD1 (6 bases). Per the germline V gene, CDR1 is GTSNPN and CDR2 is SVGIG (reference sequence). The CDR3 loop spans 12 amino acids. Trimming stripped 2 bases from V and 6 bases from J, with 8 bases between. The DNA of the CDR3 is TGTGCCTGGAGTACGACAGGCAATGAGCAGTTCTTC. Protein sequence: CAWSTTGNEQFF.